A single sample gave rise to the 8 T cell receptor beta chains below, sequenced in a study of shared clonotypes between healthy human individuals. Some clones are missing from TCRdb's copy, which holds only in-frame ones; the method was immunoSEQ multiplex PCR. The sample has approximately 640,000 clones, roughly 78% seen once. The sequenced sample consisted of memory CD4+ T cells sorted from blood. Noted subset: CD45RA-negative fraction. Source of these receptors: a woman aged 25 to 39 in good health.

V is TRBV5-1 and J is TRBJ1-2; no reliable D call. Trimming removed 0 bases from V and 3 bases from J, with 9 bases in between. Germline CDR1 reads SGHRS; CDR2 reads YFSETQ. The CDR3 has 14 amino acids. The CDR3 bases are TGCGCCAGCAGCTTGGGTCCGGGATACTATGGCTACACCTTC. The encoded protein is CASSLGPGYYGYTF.

This clone was counted only a few times. The CDR3 DNA is TGCAGCGTTATCCCGAGGTTGAACACTGAAGCTTTCTTT. Translating gives CSVIPRLNTEAFF. The chain has TRBV29-1 and TRBJ1-1; D gene uncertain. From germline, CDR1 is SQVTM and CDR2 ANQGSEA. V was trimmed by 5 bases and J by 0 bases, leaving 10 bases between them. The CDR3 is 13 amino acids.

This chain joins TRBV30 and TRBJ1-5, with no clear D. Germline CDR1 is GTSNPN and CDR2 is SVGIG (reference sequence). This CDR3 is built from 13 residues. With 1 base removed from V and 9 bases from J, the gap between germline ends came to 13 bases. The CDR3 loop is CAWSGQALTPQHF. DNA for the CDR3: TGTGCCTGGAGTGGCCAGGCGCTGACGCCCCAGCATTTT.

The chain recombines TRBV6-1 with TRBJ1-1; the D is unclear. Looked up from germline, CDR1 is MNHNS and CDR2 is SASEGT. The CDR3 contains 11 residues. V lost 9 bases and J lost 4, with 9 bases in between. Here the CDR3 reads CASASITEAFF. CDR3 nucleotide sequence: TGTGCCAGTGCAAGCATCACTGAAGCTTTCTTT.

The gene calls are TRBV29-1 and TRBJ1-4; the D gene is possibly TRBD1 (6 bases). This CDR3 is 13 amino acids long. With 6 bases removed from V and 7 bases from J, the gap between germline ends came to 15 bases. Germline assignment: CDR1 SQVTM and CDR2 ANQGSEA. CDR3 coding DNA: TGCAGCGTAAGGACAGCCTGGACTGAAAAACTGTTTTTT. Encoded protein: CSVRTAWTEKLFF.

The V and J genes are TRBV7-9 and TRBJ1-3; 11 bases map to TRBD1. Germline V gives CDR1 SEHNR, CDR2 FQNEAQ (reference sequence). This CDR3 region has 14 residues. V lost 5 bases, J lost 9 bases, and 6 bases stayed unmatched. The CDR3 is CASSPWTGGSTIYF. In DNA form, the CDR3 reads TGTGCCAGCAGCCCTTGGACAGGGGGCTCCACCATATATTTT. The full variable domain, in which reference TRBV7-9 and TRBJ1-3 provide the parts outside the CDR3, is DTGVSQNPRHKITKRGQNVTFRCDPISEHNRLYWYRQTLGQGPEFLTYFQNEAQLEKSRLLSDRFSAERPKGSFSTLEIQRTEQGDSAMYLCASSPWTGGSTIYFGEGSWLTVV.

The table lists this clone with a few counts. V usage is TRBV5-6 and J usage is TRBJ2-7, with D unresolved. The CDR3 is 15 amino acids. V dropped 2 bases and J dropped 3 bases, with 15 bases sitting between them. Germline V gene data show CDR1 as SGHDT and CDR2 as YYEEEE. The CDR3 here is CASSLRLAIGYEQYF. The DNA for the CDR3 is TGTGCCAGCAGCTTAAGACTGGCAATCGGCTACGAGCAGTACTTC.

This chain links TRBV11-2 with TRBJ1-2; D not certain. The V gene lost 1 base and the J gene lost 8 bases, with 14 bases spanning the gap. The CDR3 has 14 residues. Germline assignment: CDR1 SGHAT and CDR2 FQNNGV. The CDR3 spells CASSLVQSPVGYTF. The CDR3 nucleotides read TGTGCCAGCAGCTTAGTTCAGTCTCCTGTCGGCTACACCTTC.